What follows are 6 T cell receptor beta chains derived from one specimen sequenced in a study of blood T cell repertoires in COVID-19. Sequenced by immunoSEQ multiplex PCR; TCRdb stores in-frame clones only, minus some. The top ten clones hold about 0.57% of a sample with fewer than 450,000 clones, less than 95% of them seen once. Sample: PBMCs or T cells enriched from blood (not recorded which). The receptors were gathered from a man younger than 35 who had recovered from COVID-19.

V gene TRBV6-2 or TRBV6-3 combines with J gene TRBJ2-2; TRBD2 matches 11 bases. Germline CDR1 reads MNHEY; CDR2 reads SVGEGT. V gave up 5 bases and J gave up 7 bases; unmatched junction bases: 15. There are 18 residues in the CDR3. CDR3 loop: CASSPRGLAVKEDGELFF. CDR3 nucleotides: TGTGCCAGCAGTCCCAGGGGACTAGCGGTTAAGGAGGACGGGGAGCTGTTTTTT.

The genes are TRBV28 and TRBJ1-3; possibly TRBD1 for D (5 bases). This CDR3 is built from 14 residues. CDR1 and CDR2 (germline): MDHEN, SYDVKM. V lost 3 bases and J lost 2, with 8 bases in between. For the CDR3, the DNA is TGTGCCAGCAGTTTGCAGGGCACTGGAAACACCATATATTTT. Translation gives CASSLQGTGNTIYF.

The chain couples TRBV7-8 to TRBJ1-1; TRBD1 might be the D (6 bases). V was pared by 2 bases and J by 7 bases, with 14 bases between. The CDR3 has 14 residues. Germline V gene data show CDR1 as SGHVS and CDR2 as FQNEAQ. The CDR3 region is CASSLTSGVGEAFF. The CDR3 bases are TGTGCCAGCAGCTTAACTTCAGGGGTTGGTGAAGCTTTCTTT.

The chain is built from TRBV15 and TRBJ1-5; D is undetermined. Between the trimmed V and J ends, which lost 4 bases and 2 bases, there was a span of 12 bases. The germline gives CDR1 LNHNV, CDR2 YYDKDF (reference sequence). The CDR3 contains 15 residues. The CDR3 protein is CATSTGLPGNQPQHF. The CDR3 DNA reads TGTGCCACCAGCACTGGGCTTCCGGGCAATCAGCCCCAGCATTTT.

J is TRBJ1-2 and V is TRBV5-4; D may be TRBD1 (6 bases). The CDR3 has 16 residues. Germline CDR1 and CDR2: SGHNT and YYREEE (reference sequence). Trimming left V 4 bases short and J 5 bases short, with 21 bases between. CDR3 bases: TGTGCCAGCAGCCAGGGGACCGACCTGGTAGGGTATGGCTACACCTTC. Its translation is CASSQGTDLVGYGYTF.

The chain links TRBV5-8 to TRBJ2-7, with TRBD1 matching over 7 bases. V shed 4 bases, J shed 5 bases, and the junction held 3 bases outside the gene matches. The CDR3 totals 12 residues. Germline-derived CDR1 and CDR2 are SGHTS and YDEGEE. CDR3 protein: CASSRDRDEQYF. The CDR3 coding sequence is TGTGCCAGCAGCCGCGACAGGGACGAGCAGTACTTC. The full variable domain, in which reference TRBV5-8 and TRBJ2-7 provide the parts outside the CDR3, is EAGVTQSPTHLIKTRGQQATLRCSPISGHTSVYWYQQALGLGLQFLLWYDEGEERNRGNFPPRFSGRQFPNYSSELNVNALELEDSALYLCASSRDRDEQYFGPGTRLTVT.